These 30 T cell receptor beta chains were sequenced from one sample in a study of T cell repertoires in cytomegalovirus infection. TCRdb fed the reads into MiXCR, producing one record per CDR3 protein. The table records approximately 630,000 distinct CDR3 sequences, more than 20% of them present only once. What was sequenced was CD8+ T cells from PBMCs. Receptor source: a human donor in good health (CMV status not recorded). Some clones in this sample may be carry-over from other donors' samples.

The rearrangement links TRBV6-4 to TRBJ1-5; D not resolved. Germline CDR1 and CDR2: MRHNA and SNTAGT. V shed 6 bases and J shed 7 bases, with 19 bases lying between them. The CDR3 is made up of 15 amino acids. The CDR3 spells CASRNALRGGQPQHF. For the CDR3, the DNA is TGTGCCAGCAGGAACGCACTCCGAGGTGGACAGCCCCAGCATTTT.

This chain connects TRBV12-5 to TRBJ2-6; either TRBD1 or TRBD2 may supply D (5 bases each). Germline V gene data show CDR1 as LGHNT and CDR2 as FRNRAP. Trimming took 3 bases from V and 3 from J, leaving 9 bases between them. The CDR3 is 15 residues long. The CDR3 DNA reads TGTGCTAGTGGTTTCTGGGGGATTGGGGCCAACGTCCTGACTTTC. It translates to CASGFWGIGANVLTF.

CDR3 in amino acids: CAIRLSGTENTGELFF. The CDR3 bases are TGTGCCATTAGACTCTCTGGGACAGAGAACACCGGGGAGCTGTTTTTT. V usage is TRBV10-3 and J usage is TRBJ2-2; 7 bases are a match to TRBD1. V lost 9 bases to trimming and J lost 1 base; unmatched junction nucleotides: 11. The CDR3 is made up of 16 amino acids. Germline V gene lookup returns CDR1 ENHRY and CDR2 SYGVKD.

This clonotype was seen many times. The gene calls are TRBV7-2 and TRBJ2-5; D may match TRBD1 or TRBD2 (5 bases each). Germline V gene data show CDR1 as SGHTA and CDR2 as FQGNSA. The CDR3 runs to 15 residues. The V and J ends lost 6 bases and 2 bases respectively, with 16 bases between them. The CDR3 protein is CASRTHRGSQETQYF. The DNA for the CDR3 is TGTGCCAGCAGAACTCACCGGGGCTCTCAAGAGACCCAGTACTTC.

This clonotype was seen a few times. The chain has TRBV6-2 or TRBV6-3 and TRBJ2-7, with D perhaps TRBD1 (6 bases). V shed 6 bases and J shed 6 bases, with 21 bases lying between them. There are 15 residues in the CDR3. The V gene's germline CDR1 is MNHEY and CDR2 SVGEGT. DNA for the CDR3: TGTGCCAGCAGCTTGGACTCAGGGGCAGGGAGCGAGCAGTACGTC. Its protein is CASSLDSGAGSEQYV.

This clonotype came up a few times. CDR3 nucleotide sequence: TGTGCCAGCAGTTTAGACCCTGGGGGAGGGAGGTCCACTGAAGCTTTCTTT. Translation gives CASSLDPGGGRSTEAFF. This chain joins TRBV28 and TRBJ1-1; D might be TRBD1 (5 bases). The CDR3 totals 17 residues. The germline CDR1 and CDR2 sequences are MDHEN and SYDVKM. Trimming shortened V by 2 bases and J by 4 bases, and 20 bases separated the two germline ends.

V is TRBV24-1 and J is TRBJ2-3, with 8 bases that match TRBD2. In germline, CDR1 is KGHDR, CDR2 SFDVKD. V shed 0 bases, J shed 6 bases, and the junction held 4 bases outside the gene matches. The CDR3 contains 15 residues. CDR3: CATSDLPGGADTQYF. The DNA of the CDR3 is TGTGCCACCAGTGATTTGCCCGGGGGGGCGGATACGCAGTATTTT.

The rearrangement joins TRBV4-2 to TRBJ2-3, with D possibly TRBD2 on 6 matching bases. Germline V gene sequence: CDR1 LGHNA, CDR2 YNFKEQ. Trimming removed 0 bases from V and 5 bases from J, with 18 bases in between. CDR3 length: 17 residues. The CDR3 reads CASSQEWPARGKDTQYF. The CDR3 coding sequence is TGTGCCAGCAGCCAAGAGTGGCCGGCGCGGGGAAAAGATACGCAGTATTTT.

This clonotype was seen at least ten times. This rearrangement joins TRBV6-1 to TRBJ2-1, with a possible D match to TRBD2 (6 bases). The germline gives CDR1 MNHNS, CDR2 SASEGT. This CDR3 spans 15 amino acids. V was trimmed by 3 bases and J by 8 bases, leaving 17 bases between them. The CDR3 loop reads CASSDETRGGDEQFF. In DNA, the CDR3 is TGTGCCAGCAGTGATGAGACTAGGGGCGGCGATGAGCAGTTCTTC.

This clonotype was found many times. This chain joins TRBV7-9 and TRBJ1-5; tentative D call: TRBD1 (6 bases). This CDR3 is 15 amino acids long. Germline V gene lookup returns CDR1 SEHNR and CDR2 FQNEAQ (reference sequence). V dropped 4 bases and J dropped 1 base, with 11 bases sitting between them. CDR3 coding DNA: TGTGCCAGCAGCTCCTCCGGGACAAGCAATCAGCCCCAGCATTTT. The encoded protein is CASSSSGTSNQPQHF.

This clonotype was counted at least ten times. This sequence joins TRBV7-6 and TRBJ2-2, with 8 bases that match TRBD1. The ends lost 4 bases at V and 1 base at J; junction bases unmatched: 5. The CDR3 contains 16 residues. CDR1 and CDR2 from the germline V gene are SGHVS and FNYEAQ. For the CDR3, the DNA is TGTGCCAGCAGCTACCCGGGACAGGTGAACACCGGGGAGCTGTTTTTT. Translation: CASSYPGQVNTGELFF.

Of note for this clonotype: A much larger clone sits a single nucleotide away, making a read error possible. The J gene is TRBJ2-1, the V gene TRBV7-2; TRBD2 aligns across 13 bases. The germline V gene has CDR1 SGHTA and CDR2 FQGNSA. There are 15 residues in the CDR3. The trim removed 7 bases at V and 2 bases at J, leaving 2 bases unmatched. The CDR3 bases are TGTGCCAGCATCACTAGCGGGGGGGCCTACAATGAGCAGTTCTTC. Its translation: CASITSGGAYNEQFF.

The J gene is TRBJ2-1, the V gene TRBV14; D is ambiguous. V lost 0 bases and J lost 8, with 8 bases in between. This CDR3 has 13 amino acids. The germline V gene encodes CDR1 SGHDN and CDR2 FVKESK. CDR3 in amino acids: CASSQDPSDEQFF. In DNA form, the CDR3 reads TGTGCCAGCAGCCAAGATCCCTCCGATGAGCAGTTCTTC.

At least ten counts were recorded for this clonotype. The gene calls are TRBV7-9 and TRBJ1-2; 7 nucleotides align to TRBD1. Germline CDR1 is SEHNR and CDR2 is FQNEAQ (reference sequence). V dropped 4 bases and J dropped 8; count of bases not matched to a gene: 22. There are 18 residues in the CDR3. The CDR3 is CASSSDNALLLQGRGYTF. CDR3 coding DNA: TGTGCCAGCAGCTCCGACAACGCCCTACTACTACAGGGGCGCGGCTACACCTTC.

The V call is TRBV29-1, the J call TRBJ1-2; 7 bases map to TRBD1. This CDR3 has 12 residues. The J segment lost 4 bases and the V segment lost 6 bases, leaving 5 bases of the junction unmatched. Germline CDR1 SQVTM, CDR2 ANQGSEA. As DNA, the CDR3 is TGCAGCGTGGCCGGACAGGTCTATGGCTACACCTTC. Its translation is CSVAGQVYGYTF.

In this sample, this clonotype turned up a few times. The rearrangement uses TRBV6-2 or TRBV6-3 and TRBJ2-2; 11 bases agree with TRBD2. The germline V gene has CDR1 MNHEY and CDR2 SVGEGT. CDR3 length equals 15 residues. V was clipped by 5 bases and J by 6 bases; unmatched bases: 5. CDR3 DNA sequence: TGTGCCAGCAGTGAGCTAGCGGGGGGCCCCGGGGAGCTGTTTTTT. The encoded protein is CASSELAGGPGELFF.

The rearrangement joins TRBV2 to TRBJ2-7; the D is unclear. The CDR3 consists of 10 residues. V was pared by 7 bases and J by 6 bases, with 7 bases between. Germline CDR1 is SNHLY and CDR2 is FYNNEI. In nucleotides, the CDR3 is TGTGCCAGCACCGGGTTCGAGCAGTACGTC. This translates into CASTGFEQYV.

The V call is TRBV11-2, the J call TRBJ2-1; 10 bases map to TRBD2. CDR3 length: 14 residues. Germline V CDR1 and CDR2: SGHAT, FQNNGV. V shed 4 bases and J 6 bases; nucleotides not matched to a gene: 3. The CDR3, as DNA: TGTGCCAGCAGCTCTACTAGCGGGGTCAATGAGCAGTTCTTC. Translated, it gives CASSSTSGVNEQFF.

The chain is built from TRBV3-1 and TRBJ2-3; the D is unclear. Trimming stripped 1 base from V and 0 bases from J, with 8 bases between. The V gene's germline CDR1 is LGHDT and CDR2 YNNKEL (reference sequence). This CDR3 is built from 15 residues. DNA of the CDR3: TGTGCCAGCAGCCAAGGGACCGAGAGCACAGATACGCAGTATTTT. This codes for CASSQGTESTDTQYF.

The V and J genes are TRBV29-1 and TRBJ2-1; D gene unclear. Germline V CDR1 and CDR2: SQVTM, ANQGSEA. CDR3 size: 11 residues. V gave up 3 bases and J gave up 10 bases, with 10 bases separating them. This chain's CDR3 is CSVDEQVEQFF. Here the CDR3 DNA reads TGCAGCGTTGATGAGCAGGTCGAGCAGTTCTTC.

The rearrangement joins TRBV7-9 to TRBJ1-1; a possible D gene is TRBD1 (6 bases). The V gene's germline CDR1 is SEHNR and CDR2 FQNEAQ (reference sequence). The CDR3 has 16 amino acids. Trimming took off 5 bases at V and 3 bases at J, with 19 bases between the two ends. CDR3 sequence reads: CASSRHSGGAYTEAFF. The CDR3 nucleotides read TGTGCCAGCAGCCGACACTCGGGGGGCGCGTACACTGAAGCTTTCTTT.

This clonotype was observed a handful of times. This chain joins TRBV27 and TRBJ1-4, with D hard to call. Deletions cut 5 bases from V and 4 bases from J, with 8 bases between. Germline CDR1 is MNHEY and CDR2 is SMNVEV (reference sequence). The CDR3 is 13 amino acids. CDR3 in DNA: TGTGCCAGCAGTGGTCAGAATAATGAAAAACTGTTTTTT. It yields the protein CASSGQNNEKLFF.

A remark on this clonotype: This could be a read error, since a much larger clone is one nucleotide away. V is TRBV7-8 and J is TRBJ1-1; no clear D gene. The V gene's germline CDR1 is SGHVS and CDR2 FQNEAQ. Trimming cost V 5 bases and J 4 bases, with 14 bases left between them. There are 14 residues in the CDR3. CDR3 sequence (DNA): TGTGCCAGCAGCCAGGATTTCTTGAGCACTGAAGCTTTCTTT. Translating gives CASSQDFLSTEAFF.

This clonotype was counted a few times. V is TRBV7-4 and J is TRBJ2-2; D is ambiguous. V was pared by 4 bases and J by 0 bases, with 6 bases between. The CDR3 extends over 14 amino acids. CDR1 SGHVT and CDR2 SQSDAQ come from the germline V gene. This chain's CDR3 is CASSSYTNTGELFF. CDR3 nucleotides: TGTGCCAGCAGCTCTTACACGAACACCGGGGAGCTGTTTTTT.

There are a few counts of this clonotype. CDR3 in amino acids: CASSELAGDVNTEAFF. CDR3 nucleotide sequence: TGTGCCAGCAGTGAATTAGCAGGGGATGTGAACACTGAAGCTTTCTTT. This chain joins TRBV25-1 and TRBJ1-1, with TRBD1 as a possible D gene (6 bases). This CDR3 has 16 residues. Germline V gives CDR1 MGHDK, CDR2 SYGVNS. V was pared by 1 base and J by 0 bases, with 12 bases between. Full variable domain (missing parts from reference TRBV25-1 and TRBJ1-1): EADIYQTPRYLVIGTGKKITLECSQTMGHDKMYWYQQDPGMELHLIHYSYGVNSTEKGDLSSESTVSRIRTEHFPLTLESARPSHTSQYLCASSELAGDVNTEAFFGQGTRLTVV.

This clonotype was counted at least ten times. The V and J genes are TRBV7-2 and TRBJ2-2; no clear D. Looked up from germline, CDR1 is SGHTA and CDR2 is FQGNSA. This CDR3 contains 11 residues. V was pared by 6 bases and J by 4 bases, with 3 bases between. This CDR3 is CASSPTGELFF. CDR3 DNA sequence: TGTGCCAGCAGTCCCACCGGGGAGCTGTTTTTT.

This clonotype came up many times. This chain uses TRBV5-4 with TRBJ2-3; no firm D call. The CDR3 extends over 14 amino acids. Trimming removed 4 bases at V and 2 bases at J, with 11 bases between. Germline CDR1 reads SGHNT; CDR2 reads YYREEE (reference sequence). CDR3 DNA sequence: TGTGCCAGCAGCATCGGAAGGATCACAGATACGCAGTATTTT. As protein: CASSIGRITDTQYF.

This chain uses TRBV28 with TRBJ1-1; 10 bases agree with TRBD1. CDR3 length equals 14 residues. Per the germline V gene, CDR1 is MDHEN and CDR2 is SYDVKM. Germline trimming cut 5 bases from V and 6 bases from J; bases unmatched to any gene: 6. For the CDR3, the DNA is TGTGCCAGCAGTATTGACAGGGGGCACGCTGAAGCTTTCTTT. Amino acids: CASSIDRGHAEAFF.

On this clonotype itself: The conserved phenylalanine or tryptophan is not found at the CDR3 terminus, so this likely reflects a read error. This rearrangement joins TRBV7-9 to TRBJ2-1, with 9 bases identical to TRBD1. The CDR3 extends over 16 amino acids. The ends lost 0 bases at V and 8 bases at J; junction bases unmatched: 8. Germline V gene data show CDR1 as SEHNR and CDR2 as FQNEAQ (reference sequence). CDR3 sequence: CASSLAGDRGIYEQFL. CDR3 nucleotides: TGTGCCAGCAGCTTAGCCGGAGACAGGGGGATATATGAGCAGTTCCTC.

V usage is TRBV7-9 and J usage is TRBJ2-6, with TRBD2 matching 10 bases. The CDR3 length is 16 residues. CDR1 and CDR2 (germline): SEHNR, FQNEAQ (reference sequence). V was clipped by 10 bases and J by 0 bases; unmatched bases: 6. The CDR3 spells CATGLADFSGANVLTF. CDR3 DNA: TGTGCCACCGGACTAGCGGATTTCTCTGGGGCCAACGTCCTGACTTTC.